The 21 T cell receptor beta chains in this list originate from one sample, sequenced in a study of response to subunit inactivated influenza vaccine. TCRdb recomputed calls from the RT-PCR reads with MiXCR, one row per CDR3 protein. Of 650,000 to 700,000 distinct CDR3 sequences in the sample, approximately 15% are singletons; the top ten hold 11%. Source: PBMCs from blood, taken about 13 days after vaccination. Receptor source: a man over 45 who received an inactivated influenza vaccine.

This clonotype was observed a few times. J is TRBJ2-3 and V is TRBV20-1; 9 nucleotides align to TRBD2. J gave up 5 bases and V 5 bases, and 11 bases lay outside the gene matches. CDR1 and CDR2 (germline): DFQATT, SNEGSKA (reference sequence). The CDR3 runs to 15 residues. DNA of the CDR3: TGCAGTGCTGTAGCGGGGGCTCGGCTAAGAGATACGCAGTATTTT. Residues: CSAVAGARLRDTQYF.

V gene TRBV29-1 combines with J gene TRBJ1-2; D gene unclear. V lost 1 base, J lost 4 bases, and 7 bases lay in between. Germline loops: CDR1 SQVTM, CDR2 ANQGSEA. The length of the CDR3 is 12 residues. DNA of the CDR3: TGCAGCGTTGAAGGGAACAGCTATGGCTACACCTTC. Its protein product is CSVEGNSYGYTF.

This chain links TRBV20-1 with TRBJ2-5; 11 nucleotides align to TRBD2. In germline, CDR1 is DFQATT, CDR2 SNEGSKA (reference sequence). CDR3 size: 14 residues. V shed 6 bases and J 2 bases; nucleotides not matched to a gene: 5. The CDR3 DNA reads TGCAGTGCGGAGGGACTAGCGGAACAAGAGACCCAGTACTTC. Encoded protein: CSAEGLAEQETQYF.

The chain uses TRBV19 and TRBJ2-1; 9 nucleotides align to TRBD1. Germline V gene sequence: CDR1 LNHDA, CDR2 SQIVND (reference sequence). V lost 3 bases and J lost 8; bases outside the gene matches: 8. The CDR3 runs to 15 residues. CDR3: CASSILVTGGDEQFF. CDR3 nucleotides: TGTGCCAGTAGTATCTTAGTGACAGGGGGGGATGAGCAGTTCTTC.

This clonotype turned up a few times. V gene TRBV18 combines with J gene TRBJ1-1, with D tentatively TRBD1 (5 bases). The CDR3 covers 15 residues. V was clipped by 6 bases and J by 0 bases, with 14 bases between them. The germline CDR1 and CDR2 sequences are KGHSH and LQKENI. This CDR3 reads CASSRGDGMNTEAFF. CDR3 nucleotides: TGTGCCAGCTCTCGCGGGGACGGGATGAACACTGAAGCTTTCTTT.

The chain has TRBV28 and TRBJ1-6, with D perhaps TRBD1 (5 bases). This CDR3 comprises 14 residues. Germline values: CDR1 MDHEN, CDR2 SYDVKM. V lost 7 bases, J lost 10 bases, and 17 bases lay in between. The CDR3 protein is CASKPGEGKSPLHF. For the CDR3, the DNA is TGTGCCAGCAAGCCCGGGGAGGGGAAGTCACCCCTCCACTTT.

This clonotype was detected a few times. The rearrangement links TRBV20-1 to TRBJ2-7, with 7 bases identical to TRBD2. V shed 3 bases and J 2 bases; nucleotides not matched to a gene: 7. This CDR3 is built from 14 residues. Germline-derived CDR1 and CDR2 are DFQATT and SNEGSKA (reference sequence). CDR3 in DNA: TGCAGTGCTAGCCATAGCGGGTCTACCTACGAGCAGTACTTC. Amino acids: CSASHSGSTYEQYF.

The V call is TRBV28, the J call TRBJ2-7; D not resolved. Trimming took 7 bases from V and 0 from J, leaving 16 bases between them. CDR3 length equals 15 residues. Germline-derived CDR1 and CDR2 are MDHEN and SYDVKM. CDR3 DNA: TGTGCCAGCACCCCTGCCCCCCTATTCTCCTACGAGCAGTACTTC. Its translation is CASTPAPLFSYEQYF.

The gene calls are TRBV11-2 and TRBJ1-1; possible D gene TRBD1, 6 bases. Germline V gene lookup returns CDR1 SGHAT and CDR2 FQNNGV. With 5 bases removed from V and 0 bases from J, the gap between germline ends came to 13 bases. There are 15 residues in the CDR3. CDR3 DNA: TGTGCCAGCAGCCGAGGACAGCTCATGAACACTGAAGCTTTCTTT. Amino acids: CASSRGQLMNTEAFF.

Only a few counts were recorded for this clonotype. The V and J genes are TRBV14 and TRBJ2-1; 8 bases agree with TRBD2. The V gene's germline CDR1 is SGHDN and CDR2 FVKESK. CDR3 length: 17 amino acids. V lost 2 bases to trimming and J lost 3 bases; unmatched junction nucleotides: 9. The CDR3 loop reads CASSQYPTGGNYNEQFF. CDR3 DNA sequence: TGTGCCAGCAGCCAATATCCGACGGGGGGGAACTACAATGAGCAGTTCTTC.

This clonotype was detected a few times. The rearrangement links TRBV12-3 or TRBV12-4 to TRBJ2-2; TRBD1 might be the D (7 bases). This CDR3 is 16 amino acids long. Trimming left V 6 bases short and J 1 base short, with 15 bases between. The chain's CDR3 is CASRKGGTVNTGELFF. The CDR3 DNA reads as TGTGCCAGCAGAAAAGGGGGGACAGTGAACACCGGGGAGCTGTTTTTT.

This chain uses TRBV12-3 or TRBV12-4 with TRBJ2-7; 8 positions match TRBD1. The CDR3 totals 12 residues. With V trimmed by 5 bases and J by 6 bases, 3 bases remained unmatched. The CDR3 spells CASSRQGREQYF. In DNA, the CDR3 is TGTGCCAGCAGTCGACAGGGGCGCGAGCAGTACTTC.

The chain joins TRBV11-3 to TRBJ2-5; D is unresolved. The CDR3 totals 12 residues. CDR1 and CDR2 (germline): SGHNT, YENEEA. V was pared by 5 bases and J by 7 bases, with 11 bases between. The CDR3 bases are TGTGCCAGCAGCCTCGGCGTAGGGACCCAGTACTTC. It encodes CASSLGVGTQYF. The full variable domain, in which reference TRBV11-3 and TRBJ2-5 provide the parts outside the CDR3, is EAGVVQSPRYKIIEKKQPVAFWCNPISGHNTLYWYLQNLGQGPELLIRYENEEAVDDSQLPKDRFSAERLKGVDSTLKIQPAELGDSAVYLCASSLGVGTQYFGPGTRLLVL.

The chain recombines TRBV11-3 with TRBJ1-1; perhaps TRBD1 as D (5 bases). The V end was cut by 11 bases, the J end by 5 bases, with 21 bases between. This CDR3 has 14 amino acids. Germline CDR1 is SGHNT and CDR2 is YENEEA. CDR3 sequence reads: CASTSQAGRTEAFF. CDR3 coding DNA: TGTGCCTCAACCAGCCAAGCAGGGCGGACTGAAGCTTTCTTT.

Ten or more counts support this clonotype. The genes are TRBV12-3 or TRBV12-4 and TRBJ1-4; D not resolved. CDR3 size: 13 residues. V lost 6 bases to trimming and J lost 8 bases, with 13 bases between them. The DNA for the CDR3 is TGTGCCAGCAGCTGGACCGTCGGGGAAAAACTGTTTTTT. Amino acids: CASSWTVGEKLFF.

The chain employs TRBV20-1 and TRBJ2-5; no reliable D call. This CDR3 is 14 amino acids long. Trimming removed 2 bases at V and 5 bases at J, with 15 bases between. Germline values: CDR1 DFQATT, CDR2 SNEGSKA (reference sequence). CDR3 bases: TGCAGTGCTAGATATGTCTACCCCAGGGAGACCCAGTACTTC. Translation: CSARYVYPRETQYF.

This clonotype came up a few times. The J gene is TRBJ1-1, the V gene TRBV12-3 or TRBV12-4; D is possibly TRBD1 (5 bases). This CDR3 is 13 amino acids long. The V end was cut by 4 bases, the J end by 5 bases, with 11 bases between. Written as DNA, the CDR3 is TGTGCCAGCAGTTCCAGCTGGGGGACTGAAGCTTTCTTT. Its translation is CASSSSWGTEAFF.

This clonotype turned up a few times. This chain uses TRBV5-1 with TRBJ1-4, with D uncertain. V lost 2 bases, J lost 6 bases, and 8 bases lay in between. The CDR3 covers 13 residues. Germline CDR1 is SGHRS and CDR2 is YFSETQ. The CDR3 DNA reads TGCGCCAGCAGCTTTGAGTGGGATGAAAAACTGTTTTTT. Its protein product is CASSFEWDEKLFF.

In this sample, this clonotype turned up a few times. This rearrangement joins TRBV6-1 to TRBJ1-5; no reliable D call. Germline CDR1 is MNHNS and CDR2 is SASEGT. The CDR3 covers 16 residues. The germline V and J ends were trimmed by 2 bases and 7 bases, with 18 bases remaining between them. As DNA, the CDR3 is TGTGCCAGCAGTGAACGGTCGCGGGGATCGCGCCAGCCCCAGCATTTT. The encoded protein is CASSERSRGSRQPQHF.

The chain couples TRBV9 to TRBJ2-2, with 7 bases matching TRBD2. V lost 3 bases to trimming and J lost 4 bases; unmatched junction nucleotides: 6. The CDR3 is 15 residues long. From germline, CDR1 is SGDLS and CDR2 YYNGEE. The CDR3 bases are TGTGCCAGCAGCGGGGGCGGGGGAGGCACCGGGGAGCTGTTTTTT. Translated, it gives CASSGGGGGTGELFF.

The rearrangement uses TRBV12-3 or TRBV12-4 and TRBJ2-7; D is perhaps TRBD1 (6 bases). The V end lost 4 bases, the J end lost 3 bases, and 16 bases lay between the germline ends. The CDR3 is 15 residues long. The CDR3 reads CASSSSGTNFYEQYF. CDR3 DNA sequence: TGTGCCAGCAGTTCCTCCGGGACAAATTTCTACGAGCAGTACTTC.